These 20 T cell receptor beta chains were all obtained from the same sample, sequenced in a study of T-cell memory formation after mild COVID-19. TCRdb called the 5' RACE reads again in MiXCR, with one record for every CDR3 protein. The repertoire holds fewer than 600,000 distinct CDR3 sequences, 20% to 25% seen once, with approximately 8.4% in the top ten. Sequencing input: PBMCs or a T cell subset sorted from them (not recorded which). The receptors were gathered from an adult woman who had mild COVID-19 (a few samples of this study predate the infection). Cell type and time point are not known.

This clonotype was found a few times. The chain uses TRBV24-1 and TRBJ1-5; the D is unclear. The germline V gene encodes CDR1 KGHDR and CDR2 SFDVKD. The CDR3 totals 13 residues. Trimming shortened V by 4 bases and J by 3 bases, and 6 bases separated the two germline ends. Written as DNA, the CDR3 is TGTGCCACCAGTGAAGGGCCCAATCAGCCCCAGCATTTT. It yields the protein CATSEGPNQPQHF.

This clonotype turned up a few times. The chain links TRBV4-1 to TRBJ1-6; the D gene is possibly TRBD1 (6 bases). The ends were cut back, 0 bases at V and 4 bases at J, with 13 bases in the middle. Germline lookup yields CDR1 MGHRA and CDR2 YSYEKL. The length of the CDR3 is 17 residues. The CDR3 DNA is TGCGCCAGCAGCCAAGACCTGAGGGGGGGATATAATTCACCCCTCCACTTT. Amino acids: CASSQDLRGGYNSPLHF.

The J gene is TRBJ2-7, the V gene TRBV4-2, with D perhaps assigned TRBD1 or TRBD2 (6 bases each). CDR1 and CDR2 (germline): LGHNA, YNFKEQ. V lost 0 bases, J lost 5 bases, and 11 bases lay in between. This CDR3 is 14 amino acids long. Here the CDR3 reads CASSQDSGADEQYF. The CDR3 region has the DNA TGTGCCAGCAGCCAAGATTCGGGGGCCGACGAGCAGTACTTC.

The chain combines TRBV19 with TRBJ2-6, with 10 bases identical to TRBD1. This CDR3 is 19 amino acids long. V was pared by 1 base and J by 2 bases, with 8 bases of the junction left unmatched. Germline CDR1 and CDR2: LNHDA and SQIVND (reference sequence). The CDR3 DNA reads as TGTGCCAGTAGTATAGCAAAGGGGACAGGGGACGCTGGGGCCAACGTCCTGACTTTC. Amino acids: CASSIAKGTGDAGANVLTF.

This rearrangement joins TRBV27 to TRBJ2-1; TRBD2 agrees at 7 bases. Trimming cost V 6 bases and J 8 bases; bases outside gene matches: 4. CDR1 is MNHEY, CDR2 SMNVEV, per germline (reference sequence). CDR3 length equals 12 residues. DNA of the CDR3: TGTGCCAGCAGGGGGGGGAAGGATGAGCAGTTCTTC. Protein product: CASRGGKDEQFF.

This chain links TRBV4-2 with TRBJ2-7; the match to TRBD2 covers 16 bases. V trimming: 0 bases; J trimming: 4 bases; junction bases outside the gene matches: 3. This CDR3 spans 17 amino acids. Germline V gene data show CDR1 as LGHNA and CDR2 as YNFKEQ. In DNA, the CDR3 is TGTGCCAGCAGCCAAGAGGGACTAGCGGGAGGGCGGTACGAGCAGTACTTC. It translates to CASSQEGLAGGRYEQYF.

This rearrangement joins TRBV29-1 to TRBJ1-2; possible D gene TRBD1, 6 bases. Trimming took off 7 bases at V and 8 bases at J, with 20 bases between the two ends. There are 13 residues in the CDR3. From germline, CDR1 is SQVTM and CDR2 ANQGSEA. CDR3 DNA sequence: TGCAGCGCATCAGACAGGCTCCTTGCGGGCTACACCTTC. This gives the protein CSASDRLLAGYTF.

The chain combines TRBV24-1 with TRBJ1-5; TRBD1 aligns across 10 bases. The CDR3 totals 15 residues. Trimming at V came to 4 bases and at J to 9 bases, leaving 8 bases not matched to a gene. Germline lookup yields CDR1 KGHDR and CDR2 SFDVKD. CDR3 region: CATSEGTGALRPQHF. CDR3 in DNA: TGTGCCACCAGTGAGGGGACAGGGGCTTTGAGGCCCCAGCATTTT.

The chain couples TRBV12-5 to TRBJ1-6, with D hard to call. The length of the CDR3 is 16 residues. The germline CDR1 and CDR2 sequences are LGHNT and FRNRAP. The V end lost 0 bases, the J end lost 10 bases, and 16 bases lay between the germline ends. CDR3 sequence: CASGLVKVERGSPLHF. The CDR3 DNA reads TGTGCTAGTGGTTTGGTAAAGGTCGAGAGAGGCTCACCCCTCCACTTT.

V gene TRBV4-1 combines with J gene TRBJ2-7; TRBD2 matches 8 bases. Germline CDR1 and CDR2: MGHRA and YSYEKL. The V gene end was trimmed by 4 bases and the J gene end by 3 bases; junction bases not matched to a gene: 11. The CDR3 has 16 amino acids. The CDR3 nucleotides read TGCGCCAGCAGCCTAACTCAGGAAGCGGGAGACTACGAGCAGTACTTC. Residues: CASSLTQEAGDYEQYF.

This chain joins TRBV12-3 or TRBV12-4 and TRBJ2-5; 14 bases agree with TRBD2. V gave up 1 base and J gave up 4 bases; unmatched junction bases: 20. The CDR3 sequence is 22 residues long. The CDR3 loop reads CASSLVSRLEYAGTSGRETQYF. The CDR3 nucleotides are TGTGCCAGCAGTTTAGTATCGCGGTTGGAGTACGCCGGGACTAGCGGGAGAGAGACCCAGTACTTC.

CDR3 in DNA: TGTGCCACGCAGGGGGATGCCGGGGAGCTGTTTTTT. This gives the protein CATQGDAGELFF. This chain joins TRBV24-1 and TRBJ2-2, with 7 positions matching TRBD1. Trimming removed 10 bases from V and 6 bases from J; junction bases left unmatched: 4. The CDR3 totals 12 residues. CDR1 and CDR2 (germline): KGHDR, SFDVKD.

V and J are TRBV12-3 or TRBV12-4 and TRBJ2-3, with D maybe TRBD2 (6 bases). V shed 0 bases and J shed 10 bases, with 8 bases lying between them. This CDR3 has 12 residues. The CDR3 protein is CASSLAGSAQYF. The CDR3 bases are TGTGCCAGCAGTTTAGCCGGGAGCGCGCAGTATTTT.

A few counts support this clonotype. CDR3 bases: TGTGCCAGCTCCCCCGCACAGGATACCTACGAGCAGTACTTC. This translates into CASSPAQDTYEQYF. This chain links TRBV18 with TRBJ2-7, with D possibly matching TRBD1 (5 bases). This CDR3 contains 14 residues. Trimming took 6 bases from V and 2 from J, leaving 14 bases between them. Looked up from germline, CDR1 is KGHSH and CDR2 is LQKENI.

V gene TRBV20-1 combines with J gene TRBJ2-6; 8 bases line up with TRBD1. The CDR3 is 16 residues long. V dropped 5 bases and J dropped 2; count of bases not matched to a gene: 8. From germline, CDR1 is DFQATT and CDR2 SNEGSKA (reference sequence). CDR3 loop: CSAPRQGKAGANVLTF. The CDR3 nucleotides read TGCAGTGCTCCTAGACAGGGGAAGGCTGGGGCCAACGTCCTGACTTTC.

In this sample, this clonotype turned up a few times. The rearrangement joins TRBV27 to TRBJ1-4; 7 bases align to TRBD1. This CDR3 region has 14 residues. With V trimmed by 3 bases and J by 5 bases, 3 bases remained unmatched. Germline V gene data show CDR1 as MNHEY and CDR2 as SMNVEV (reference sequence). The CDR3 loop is CASSFQGVNEKLFF. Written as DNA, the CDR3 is TGTGCCAGCAGTTTCCAGGGGGTGAATGAAAAACTGTTTTTT.

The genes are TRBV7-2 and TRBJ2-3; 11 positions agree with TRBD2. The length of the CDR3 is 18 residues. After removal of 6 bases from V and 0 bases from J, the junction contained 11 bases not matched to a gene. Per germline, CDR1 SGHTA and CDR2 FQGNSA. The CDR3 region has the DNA TGTGCCAGCAGAGCTCGACTAGCGGGGCCCGCTAGCACAGATACGCAGTATTTT. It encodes CASRARLAGPASTDTQYF.

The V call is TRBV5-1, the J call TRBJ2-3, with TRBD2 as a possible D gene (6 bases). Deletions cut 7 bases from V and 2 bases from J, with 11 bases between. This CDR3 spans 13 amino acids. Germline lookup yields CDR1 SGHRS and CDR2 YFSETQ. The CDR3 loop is CASGGTPTDTQYF. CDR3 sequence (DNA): TGCGCCAGCGGGGGGACCCCCACAGATACGCAGTATTTT.

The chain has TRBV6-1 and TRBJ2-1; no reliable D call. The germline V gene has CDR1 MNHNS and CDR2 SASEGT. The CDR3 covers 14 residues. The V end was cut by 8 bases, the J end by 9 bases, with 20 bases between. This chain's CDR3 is CASSAASWSVEQFF. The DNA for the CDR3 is TGTGCCAGCTCGGCCGCGAGCTGGTCGGTTGAGCAGTTCTTC.

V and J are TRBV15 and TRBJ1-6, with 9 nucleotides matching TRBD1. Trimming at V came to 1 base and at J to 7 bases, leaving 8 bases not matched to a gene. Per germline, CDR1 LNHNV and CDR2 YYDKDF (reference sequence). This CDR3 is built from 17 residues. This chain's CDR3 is CATSRASNRGLNSPLHF. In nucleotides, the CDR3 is TGTGCCACCAGCAGAGCTTCAAACAGGGGGCTAAATTCACCCCTCCACTTT.